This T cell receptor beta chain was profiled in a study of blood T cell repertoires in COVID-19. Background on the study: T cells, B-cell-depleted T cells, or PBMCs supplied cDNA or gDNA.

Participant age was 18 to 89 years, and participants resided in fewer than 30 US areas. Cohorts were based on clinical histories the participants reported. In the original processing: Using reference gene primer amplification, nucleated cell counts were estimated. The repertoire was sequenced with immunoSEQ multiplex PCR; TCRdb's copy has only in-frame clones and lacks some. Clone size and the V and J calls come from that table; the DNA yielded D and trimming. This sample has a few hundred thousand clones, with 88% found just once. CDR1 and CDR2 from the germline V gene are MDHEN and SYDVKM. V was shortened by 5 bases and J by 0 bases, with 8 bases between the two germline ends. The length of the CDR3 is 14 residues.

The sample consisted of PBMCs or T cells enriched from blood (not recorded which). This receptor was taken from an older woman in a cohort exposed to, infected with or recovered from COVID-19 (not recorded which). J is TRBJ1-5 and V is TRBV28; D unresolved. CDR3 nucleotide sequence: TGTGCCAGCAGTCCGCAGTATAGCAATCAGCCCCAGCATTTT. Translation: CASSPQYSNQPQHF.